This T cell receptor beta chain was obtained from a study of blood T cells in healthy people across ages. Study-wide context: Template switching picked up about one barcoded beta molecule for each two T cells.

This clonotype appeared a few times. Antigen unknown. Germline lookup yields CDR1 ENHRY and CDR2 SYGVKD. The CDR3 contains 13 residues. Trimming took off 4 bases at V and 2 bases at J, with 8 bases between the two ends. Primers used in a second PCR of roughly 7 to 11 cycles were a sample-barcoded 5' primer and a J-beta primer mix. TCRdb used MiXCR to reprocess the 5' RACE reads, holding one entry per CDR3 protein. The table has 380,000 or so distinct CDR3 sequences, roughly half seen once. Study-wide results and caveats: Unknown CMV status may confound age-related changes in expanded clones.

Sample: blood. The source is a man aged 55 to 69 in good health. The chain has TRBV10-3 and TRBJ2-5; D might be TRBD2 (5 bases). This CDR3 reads CAISVEGQETQYF. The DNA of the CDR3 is TGTGCCATCAGTGTAGAGGGACAAGAGACCCAGTACTTC.